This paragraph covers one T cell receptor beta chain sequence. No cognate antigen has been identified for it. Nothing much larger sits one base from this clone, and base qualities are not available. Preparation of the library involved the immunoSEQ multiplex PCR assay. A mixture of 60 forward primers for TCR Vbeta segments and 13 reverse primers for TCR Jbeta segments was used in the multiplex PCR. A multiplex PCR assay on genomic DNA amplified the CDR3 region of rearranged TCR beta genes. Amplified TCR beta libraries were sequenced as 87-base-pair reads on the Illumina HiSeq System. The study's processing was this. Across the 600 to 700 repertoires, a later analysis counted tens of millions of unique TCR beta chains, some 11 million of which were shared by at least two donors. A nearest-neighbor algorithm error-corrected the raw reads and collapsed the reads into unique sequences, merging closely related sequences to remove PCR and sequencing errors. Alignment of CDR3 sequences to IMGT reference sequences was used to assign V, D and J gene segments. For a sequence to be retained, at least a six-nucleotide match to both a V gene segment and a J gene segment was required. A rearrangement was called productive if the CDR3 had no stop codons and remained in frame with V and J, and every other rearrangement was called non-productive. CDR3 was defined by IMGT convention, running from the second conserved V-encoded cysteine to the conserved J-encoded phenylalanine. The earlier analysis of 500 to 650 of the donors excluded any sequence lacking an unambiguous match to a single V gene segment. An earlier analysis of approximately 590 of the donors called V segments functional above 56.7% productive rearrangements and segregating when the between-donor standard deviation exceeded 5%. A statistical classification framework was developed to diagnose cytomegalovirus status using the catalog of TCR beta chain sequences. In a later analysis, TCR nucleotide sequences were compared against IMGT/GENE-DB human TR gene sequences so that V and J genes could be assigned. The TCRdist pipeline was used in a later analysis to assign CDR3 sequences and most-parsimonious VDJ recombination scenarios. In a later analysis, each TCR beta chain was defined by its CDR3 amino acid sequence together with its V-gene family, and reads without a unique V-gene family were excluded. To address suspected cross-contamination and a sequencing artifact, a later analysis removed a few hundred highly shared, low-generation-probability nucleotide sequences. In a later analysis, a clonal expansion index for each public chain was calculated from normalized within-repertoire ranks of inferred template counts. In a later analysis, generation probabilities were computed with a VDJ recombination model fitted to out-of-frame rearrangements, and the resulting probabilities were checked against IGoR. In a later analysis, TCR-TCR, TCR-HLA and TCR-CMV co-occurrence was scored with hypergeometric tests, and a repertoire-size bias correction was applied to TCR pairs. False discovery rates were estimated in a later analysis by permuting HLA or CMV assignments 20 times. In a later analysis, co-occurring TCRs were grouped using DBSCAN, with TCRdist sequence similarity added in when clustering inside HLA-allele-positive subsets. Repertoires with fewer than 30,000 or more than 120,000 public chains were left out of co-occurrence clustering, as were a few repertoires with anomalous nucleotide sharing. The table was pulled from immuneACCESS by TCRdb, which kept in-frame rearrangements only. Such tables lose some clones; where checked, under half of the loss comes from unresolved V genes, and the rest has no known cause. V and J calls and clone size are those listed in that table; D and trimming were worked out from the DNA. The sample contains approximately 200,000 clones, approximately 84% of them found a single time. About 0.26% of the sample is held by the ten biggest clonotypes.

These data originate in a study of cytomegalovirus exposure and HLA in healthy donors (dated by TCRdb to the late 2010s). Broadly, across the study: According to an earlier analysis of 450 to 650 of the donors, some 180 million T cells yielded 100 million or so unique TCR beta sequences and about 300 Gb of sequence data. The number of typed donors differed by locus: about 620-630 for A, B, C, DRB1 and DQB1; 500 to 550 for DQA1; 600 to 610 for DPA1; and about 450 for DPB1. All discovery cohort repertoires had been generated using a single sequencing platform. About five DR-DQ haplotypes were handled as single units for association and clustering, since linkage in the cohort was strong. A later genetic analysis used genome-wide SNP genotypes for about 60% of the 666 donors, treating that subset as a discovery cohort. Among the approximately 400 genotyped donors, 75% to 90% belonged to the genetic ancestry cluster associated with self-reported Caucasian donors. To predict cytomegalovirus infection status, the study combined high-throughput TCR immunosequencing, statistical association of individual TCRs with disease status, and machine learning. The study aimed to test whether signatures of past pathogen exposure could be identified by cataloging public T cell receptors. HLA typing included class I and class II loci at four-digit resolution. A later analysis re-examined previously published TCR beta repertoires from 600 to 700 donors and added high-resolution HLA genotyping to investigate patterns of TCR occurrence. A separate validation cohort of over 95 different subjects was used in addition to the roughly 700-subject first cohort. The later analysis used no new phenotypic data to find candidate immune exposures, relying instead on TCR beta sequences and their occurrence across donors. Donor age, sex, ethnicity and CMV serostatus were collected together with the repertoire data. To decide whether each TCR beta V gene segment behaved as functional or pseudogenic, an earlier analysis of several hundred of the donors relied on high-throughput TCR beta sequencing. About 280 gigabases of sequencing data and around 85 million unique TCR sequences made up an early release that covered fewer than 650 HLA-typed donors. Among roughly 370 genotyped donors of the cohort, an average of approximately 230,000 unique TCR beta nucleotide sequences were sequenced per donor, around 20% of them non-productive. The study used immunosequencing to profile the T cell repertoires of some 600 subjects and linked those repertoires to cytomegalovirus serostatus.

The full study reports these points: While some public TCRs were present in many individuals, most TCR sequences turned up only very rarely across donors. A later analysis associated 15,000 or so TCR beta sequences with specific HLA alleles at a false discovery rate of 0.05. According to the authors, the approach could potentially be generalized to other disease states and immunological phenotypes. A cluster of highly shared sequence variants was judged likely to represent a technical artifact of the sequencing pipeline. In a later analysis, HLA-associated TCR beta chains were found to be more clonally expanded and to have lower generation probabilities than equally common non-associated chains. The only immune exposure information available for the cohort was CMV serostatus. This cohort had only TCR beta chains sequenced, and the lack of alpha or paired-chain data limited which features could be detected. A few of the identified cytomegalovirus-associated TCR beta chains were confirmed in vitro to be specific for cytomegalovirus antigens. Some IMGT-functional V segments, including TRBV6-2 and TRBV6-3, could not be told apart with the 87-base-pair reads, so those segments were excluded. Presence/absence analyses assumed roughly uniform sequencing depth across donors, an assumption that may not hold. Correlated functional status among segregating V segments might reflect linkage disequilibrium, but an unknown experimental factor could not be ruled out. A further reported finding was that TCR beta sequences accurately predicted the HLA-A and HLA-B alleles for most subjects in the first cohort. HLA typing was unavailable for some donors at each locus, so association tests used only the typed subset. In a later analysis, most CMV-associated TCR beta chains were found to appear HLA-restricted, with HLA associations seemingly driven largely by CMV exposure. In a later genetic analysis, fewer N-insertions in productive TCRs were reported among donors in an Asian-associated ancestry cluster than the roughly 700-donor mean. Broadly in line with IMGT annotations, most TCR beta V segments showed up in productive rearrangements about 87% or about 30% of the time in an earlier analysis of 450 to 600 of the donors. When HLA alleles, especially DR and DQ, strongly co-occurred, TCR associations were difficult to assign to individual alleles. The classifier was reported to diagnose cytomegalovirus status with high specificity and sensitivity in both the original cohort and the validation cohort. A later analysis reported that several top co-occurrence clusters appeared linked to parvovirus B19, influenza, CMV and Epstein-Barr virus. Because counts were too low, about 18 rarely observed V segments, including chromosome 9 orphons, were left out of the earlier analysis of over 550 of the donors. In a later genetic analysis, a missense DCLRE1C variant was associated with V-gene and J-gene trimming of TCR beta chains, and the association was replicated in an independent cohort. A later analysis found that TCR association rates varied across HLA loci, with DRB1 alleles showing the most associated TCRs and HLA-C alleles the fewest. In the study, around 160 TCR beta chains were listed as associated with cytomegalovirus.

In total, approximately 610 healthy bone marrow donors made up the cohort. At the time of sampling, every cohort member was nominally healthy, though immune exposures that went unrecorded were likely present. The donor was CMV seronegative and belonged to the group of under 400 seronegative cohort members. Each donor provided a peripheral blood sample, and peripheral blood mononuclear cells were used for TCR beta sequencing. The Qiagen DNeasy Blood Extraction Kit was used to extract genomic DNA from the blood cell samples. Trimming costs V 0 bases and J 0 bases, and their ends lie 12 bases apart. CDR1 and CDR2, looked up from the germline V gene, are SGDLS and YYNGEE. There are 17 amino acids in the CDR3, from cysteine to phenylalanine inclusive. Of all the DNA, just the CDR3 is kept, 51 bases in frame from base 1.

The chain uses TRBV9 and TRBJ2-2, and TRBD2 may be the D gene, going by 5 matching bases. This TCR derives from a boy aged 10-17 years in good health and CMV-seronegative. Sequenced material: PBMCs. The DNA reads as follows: TGTGCCAGCAGCGTAGGGTATCGGGGTACGAACACCGGGGAGCTGTTTTTT. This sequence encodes CASSVGYRGTNTGELFF.